Below, one T cell receptor (beta chain) is given with its context. This specimen comes from a study of blood T cell repertoires in COVID-19. Study background: The United States, Italy and Spain were the sources of the acute and convalescent COVID-19 samples. T cells, B-cell-depleted T cells, or PBMCs provided the cDNA or gDNA that served as material.

The CDR3 is 18 amino acids. Authors' methods: Amplifying reference gene primers gave estimates of nucleated cell counts. The data were produced by immunoSEQ multiplex PCR, yet TCRdb's version contains in-frame clones alone and is incomplete. That table furnishes V, J and clone size, whereas the DNA furnished D and trimming. The table has around 97,000 clones, around nine tenths seen once. This receptor was taken from a human donor in a cohort sampled during active COVID-19. Sequencing was done on a sample of peripheral blood. The V call is TRBV21-1, the J call TRBJ2-3; TRBD2 is the table's D call and was not checked against the DNA. TRBV21-1 is recorded as a pseudogene. The CDR3 coding sequence is TGTGCCAGCAGCAAAGAAACTAGCGGGGGCGTTAACCCAGATACGCAGTATTTT. Translation gives CASSKETSGGVNPDTQYF.